This T cell receptor beta chain is drawn from a study of blood T cell repertoires in COVID-19. The CDR3 runs to 15 residues. CDR1 and CDR2 from the germline V gene are KGHSH and LQKENI. Trimming at V came to 0 bases and at J to 8 bases, leaving 6 bases not matched to a gene. In the original processing: Estimation of nucleated cell counts relied on the amplification of reference gene primers. Assay: immunoSEQ multiplex PCR; the TCRdb copy retains only in-frame clones and omits some. The V and J calls and clone size were taken over from that table, and D and trimming were inferred from the DNA. The sample carries some 190,000 clones, roughly nine tenths recorded once. Residents of about two dozen US areas, aged roughly 18 to 90 years, made up the participants. Cohort assignment relied on participant-reported clinical history.

The chain has TRBV18 and TRBJ1-4, with 7 bases that match TRBD1. This clonotype originated in a woman aged 40 to 55 with acute COVID-19. Sequenced material: PBMCs or T cells enriched from blood (not recorded which). CDR3 DNA sequence: TGTGCCAGCTCACCACCGCAGGGGGTTCGGGAAAAACTGTTTTTT. Its protein product is CASSPPQGVREKLFF.